One TCR beta chain is described in this entry. Its target is unknown. TCRdb's table, derived via immunoSEQ multiplex PCR, lists solely in-frame clones and lacks some. The sample lists some 110,000 clones; 85% to 95% were seen once. The trim removed 5 bases at V and 6 bases at J, leaving 1 base unmatched. CDR1 MNHEY and CDR2 SMNVEV come from the germline V gene (reference sequence). The CDR3 extends over 13 amino acids. This sample stems from a study of graft-versus-host responses after intestinal transplantation. This receptor was obtained from a human donor who was the organ donor for an intestinal transplant. The rearrangement joins TRBV27 to TRBJ2-1; 10 bases align to TRBD2. The specimen was unstimulated CD8+ T cells sorted from spleen or lymph node cells, collected before transplant. The CDR3 DNA is TGTGCCAGCAGTCCTAGCGGGAGCAATGAGCAGTTCTTC. Translated: CASSPSGSNEQFF.